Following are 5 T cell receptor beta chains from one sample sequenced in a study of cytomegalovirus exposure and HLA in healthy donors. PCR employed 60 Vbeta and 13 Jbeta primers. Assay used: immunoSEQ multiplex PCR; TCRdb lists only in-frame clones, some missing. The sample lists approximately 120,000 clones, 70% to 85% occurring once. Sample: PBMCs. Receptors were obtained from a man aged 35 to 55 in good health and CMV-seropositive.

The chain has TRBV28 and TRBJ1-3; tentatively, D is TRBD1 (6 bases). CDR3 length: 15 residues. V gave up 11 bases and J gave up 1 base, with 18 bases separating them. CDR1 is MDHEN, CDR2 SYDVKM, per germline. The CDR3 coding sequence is TGTGCCGGCCAACAGGGCCTAGGGTCTGGAAACACCATATATTTT. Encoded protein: CAGQQGLGSGNTIYF.

CDR3 amino acids: CASSVGLAREQYF. CDR3 coding DNA: TGTGCCAGCAGCGTCGGGCTAGCAAGGGAGCAGTACTTC. V usage is TRBV9 and J usage is TRBJ2-7; possible D gene TRBD2, 5 bases. The germline V gene has CDR1 SGDLS and CDR2 YYNGEE. Trimming pared 2 bases from V and 7 bases from J, leaving 13 bases between. This CDR3 spans 13 amino acids.

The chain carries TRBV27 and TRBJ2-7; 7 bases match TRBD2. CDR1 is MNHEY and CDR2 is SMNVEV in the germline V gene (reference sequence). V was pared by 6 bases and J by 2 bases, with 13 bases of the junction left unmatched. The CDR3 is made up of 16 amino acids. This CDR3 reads CASSPPPGLVAYEQYF. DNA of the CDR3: TGTGCCAGCAGCCCCCCCCCAGGACTAGTCGCCTACGAGCAGTACTTC.

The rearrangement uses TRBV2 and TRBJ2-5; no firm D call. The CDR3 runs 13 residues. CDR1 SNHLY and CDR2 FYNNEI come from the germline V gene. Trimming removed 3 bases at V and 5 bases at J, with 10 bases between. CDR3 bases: TGTGCCAGCAGTGACCCCGGGTTTGAGACCCAGTACTTC. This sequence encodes CASSDPGFETQYF.

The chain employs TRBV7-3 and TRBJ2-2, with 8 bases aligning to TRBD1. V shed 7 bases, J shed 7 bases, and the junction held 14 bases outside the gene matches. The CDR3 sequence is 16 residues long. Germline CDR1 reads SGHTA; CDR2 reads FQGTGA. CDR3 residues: CASTTGVGTGYGELFF. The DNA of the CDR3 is TGTGCCAGCACCACGGGGGTGGGGACAGGCTACGGGGAGCTGTTTTTT.